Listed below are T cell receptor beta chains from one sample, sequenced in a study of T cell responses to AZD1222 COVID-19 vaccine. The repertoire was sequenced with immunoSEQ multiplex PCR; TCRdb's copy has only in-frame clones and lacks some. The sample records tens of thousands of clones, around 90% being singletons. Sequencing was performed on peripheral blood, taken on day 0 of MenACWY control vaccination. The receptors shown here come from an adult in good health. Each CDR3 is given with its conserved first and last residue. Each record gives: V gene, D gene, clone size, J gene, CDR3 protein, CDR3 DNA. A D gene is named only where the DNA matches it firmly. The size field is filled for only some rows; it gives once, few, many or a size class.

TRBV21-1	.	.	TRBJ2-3	CASSAAGPDTQYF	TGTGCCAGCAGCGCGGCCGGGCCAGATACGCAGTATTTT
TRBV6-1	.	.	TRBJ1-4	CASSEAPVSVEKLFF	TGTGCCAGCAGTGAAGCCCCAGTTTCCGTCGAAAAACTGTTTTTT
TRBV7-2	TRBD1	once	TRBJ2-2	CASSILSGTVNTGELFF	TGTGCCAGCAGCATCCTATCCGGGACAGTGAACACCGGGGAGCTGTTTTTT
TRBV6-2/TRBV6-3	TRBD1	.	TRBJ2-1	CASSYSPDRGYSYNEQFF	TGTGCCAGCAGTTACTCCCCCGACAGGGGATATTCCTACAATGAGCAGTTCTTC
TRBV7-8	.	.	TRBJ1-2	CASSLSPVPYYGYTF	TGTGCCAGCAGCTTATCCCCAGTTCCTTACTATGGCTACACCTTC
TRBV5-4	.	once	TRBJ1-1	CASSLETAVNTEAFF	TGTGCCAGCAGCTTGGAGACAGCCGTGAACACTGAAGCTTTCTTT
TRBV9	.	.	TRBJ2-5	CASSTRGVQETQYF	TGTGCCAGCAGCACCCGGGGAGTCCAAGAGACCCAGTACTTC
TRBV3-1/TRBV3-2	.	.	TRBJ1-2	CASSPKGPSGYTF	TGTGCCAGCAGCCCGAAGGGGCCTTCTGGCTACACCTTC
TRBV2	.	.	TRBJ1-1	CASSGLPRRTEAFF	TGTGCCAGCAGTGGCCTCCCCCGGCGGACTGAAGCTTTCTTT
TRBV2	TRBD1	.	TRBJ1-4	CASSEQGQINEKLFF	TGTGCCAGCAGTGAACAGGGACAGATTAATGAAAAACTGTTTTTT
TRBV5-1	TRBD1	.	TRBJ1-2	CASSGTGGGYTF	TGCGCCAGCAGCGGGACAGGGGGTGGCTACACCTTC
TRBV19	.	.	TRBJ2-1	CASSIPPYNEQFF	TGTGCCAGTAGTATCCCTCCGTACAATGAGCAGTTCTTC
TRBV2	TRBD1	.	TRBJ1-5	CASMQGQASNQPQHF	TGTGCCAGCATGCAGGGACAGGCCAGCAATCAGCCCCAGCATTTT
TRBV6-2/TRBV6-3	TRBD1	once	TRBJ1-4	CASSSGTGVEKLFF	TGTGCCAGCAGTTCCGGGACAGGGGTGGAAAAACTGTTTTTT
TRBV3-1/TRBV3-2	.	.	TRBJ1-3	CASSLTSQGLSGNTIYF	TGTGCCAGCAGCCTTACTTCACAGGGCCTCTCTGGAAACACCATATATTTT
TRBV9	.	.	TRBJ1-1	CASSGSLRGYTEAFF	TGTGCCAGCAGCGGATCTCTCCGGGGATACACTGAAGCTTTCTTT
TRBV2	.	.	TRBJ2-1	CASRLAPHDNEQFF	TGTGCCAGCAGATTAGCACCTCATGACAATGAGCAGTTCTTC
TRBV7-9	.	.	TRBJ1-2	CASSLAALTNYGYTF	TGTGCCAGCAGCTTGGCAGCCCTAACTAACTATGGCTACACCTTC
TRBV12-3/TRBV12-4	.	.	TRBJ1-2	CASSQTGVYGYTF	TGTGCCAGCAGTCAAACTGGGGTCTATGGCTACACCTTC
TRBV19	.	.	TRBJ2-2	CASSISGRVRTGELFF	TGTGCCAGTAGTATATCAGGCAGGGTACGAACCGGGGAGCTGTTTTTT
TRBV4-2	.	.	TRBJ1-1	CASSLDRVNTEAFF	TGTGCCAGCAGCCTGGACAGAGTGAACACTGAAGCTTTCTTT
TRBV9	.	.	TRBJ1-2	CASSVAPGTGSIGYGYTF	TGTGCCAGCAGCGTCGCCCCGGGGACGGGGTCTATAGGGTATGGCTACACCTTC
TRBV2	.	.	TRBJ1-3	CASSGLGGPGNTIYF	TGTGCCAGCAGTGGACTTGGGGGGCCTGGAAACACCATATATTTT
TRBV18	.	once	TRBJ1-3	CASSTGSSGNTIYF	TGTGCCAGCTCGACAGGCTCCTCTGGAAACACCATATATTTT
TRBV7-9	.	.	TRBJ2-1	CASSPSSQGGSEQFF	TGTGCCAGCAGCCCTTCGTCCCAGGGGGGATCTGAGCAGTTCTTC
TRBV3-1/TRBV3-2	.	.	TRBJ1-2	CASSQGVGYTF	TGTGCCAGCAGCCAAGGGGTTGGCTACACCTTC
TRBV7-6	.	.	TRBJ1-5	CASSTGAQGNGNQPQHF	TGTGCCAGCAGCACCGGGGCCCAGGGTAACGGCAATCAGCCCCAGCATTTT
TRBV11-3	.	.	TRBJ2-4	CASSLEGGPGKNIQYF	TGTGCCAGCAGCTTAGAAGGGGGGCCGGGCAAAAACATTCAGTACTTC
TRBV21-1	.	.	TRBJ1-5	CASSLPPRSNQPQHF	TGTGCCAGCAGCCTTCCTCCCCGAAGCAATCAGCCCCAGCATTTT
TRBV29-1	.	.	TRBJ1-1	CSAVEQMSQNTEAFF	TGCAGCGCCGTTGAGCAGATGTCTCAGAACACTGAAGCTTTCTTT
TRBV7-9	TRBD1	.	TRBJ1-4	CASSFRGQGEKLFF	TGTGCCAGCAGCTTCCGGGGACAGGGTGAAAAACTGTTTTTT
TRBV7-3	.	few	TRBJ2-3	CASSLRGSSTDTQYF	TGTGCCAGCAGCTTGAGGGGTTCTAGCACAGATACGCAGTATTTT
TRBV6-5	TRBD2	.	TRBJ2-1	CASSLPGTSGGKQFF	TGTGCCAGCAGTCTCCCTGGGACTAGCGGGGGTAAGCAGTTCTTC
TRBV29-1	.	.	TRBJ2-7	CSVEGDPPLGYEQYF	TGCAGCGTTGAAGGGGACCCCCCACTGGGCTACGAGCAGTACTTC
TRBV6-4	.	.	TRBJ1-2	CASSEEGGVMDGYTF	TGTGCCAGCAGTGAGGAAGGGGGGGTTATGGATGGCTACACCTTC
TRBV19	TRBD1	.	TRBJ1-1	CASSLTGPNTEAFF	TGTGCCAGTAGTCTGACAGGGCCGAACACTGAAGCTTTCTTT
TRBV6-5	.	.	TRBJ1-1	CASSRLNTEAFF	TGTGCCAGCAGCAGGTTGAACACTGAAGCTTTCTTT
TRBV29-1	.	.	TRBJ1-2	CSVTPGGNYGYTF	TGCAGCGTTACCCCGGGGGGGAACTATGGCTACACCTTC
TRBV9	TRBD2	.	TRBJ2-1	CASSVEAGALLSYNEQFF	TGTGCCAGCAGCGTAGAAGCGGGGGCCCTGCTCTCCTACAATGAGCAGTTCTTC
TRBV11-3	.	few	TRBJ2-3	CASSLGQGLSDTQYF	TGTGCCAGCAGCTTAGGACAGGGACTAAGTGATACGCAGTATTTT
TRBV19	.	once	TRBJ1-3	CASSDWGEGNTIYF	TGTGCCAGTAGCGACTGGGGAGAGGGAAACACCATATATTTT
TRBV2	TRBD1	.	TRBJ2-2	CASSGDREFGFTGELFF	TGTGCCAGCAGTGGGGACAGGGAGTTCGGGTTCACCGGGGAGCTGTTTTTT
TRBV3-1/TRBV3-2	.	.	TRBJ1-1	CASSQESRFGTEAFF	TGTGCCAGCAGCCAAGAAAGTAGGTTTGGGACTGAAGCTTTCTTT
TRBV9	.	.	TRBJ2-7	CASSAGGAVPYEQYF	TGTGCCAGCAGCGCCGGCGGGGCAGTACCCTACGAGCAGTACTTC
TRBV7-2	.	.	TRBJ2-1	CASSLDGASYNEQFF	TGTGCCAGCAGCTTAGATGGGGCTTCCTACAATGAGCAGTTCTTC
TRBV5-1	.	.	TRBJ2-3	CASSLGRGERTDTQYF	TGCGCCAGCAGCTTGGGTAGGGGGGAGCGCACAGATACGCAGTATTTT
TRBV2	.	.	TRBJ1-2	CASSEGQGGNYGYTF	TGTGCCAGCAGTGAGGGGCAGGGAGGCAACTATGGCTACACCTTC
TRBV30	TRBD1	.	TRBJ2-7	CAWSFGQGALYEQYF	TGTGCCTGGAGTTTTGGGCAGGGGGCGCTTTACGAGCAGTACTTC
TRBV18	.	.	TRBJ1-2	CASSSTGPDGVSYTF	TGTGCCAGCTCATCCACAGGGCCTGACGGCGTGAGCTACACCTTC
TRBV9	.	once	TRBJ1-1	CASSPRRRVTEAFF	TGTGCCAGCAGCCCCAGGAGGCGCGTCACTGAAGCTTTCTTT
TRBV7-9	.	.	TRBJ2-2	CASSLDARTGELFF	TGTGCCAGCAGCTTAGACGCCCGCACCGGGGAGCTGTTTTTT
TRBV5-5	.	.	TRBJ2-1	CASSLVSGGADEQFF	TGTGCCAGCAGCTTGGTCTCGGGGGGCGCAGATGAGCAGTTCTTC
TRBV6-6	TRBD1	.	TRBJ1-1	CASTDRGNTEAFF	TGTGCCAGCACCGACAGGGGGAACACTGAAGCTTTCTTT
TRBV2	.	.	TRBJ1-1	CASSVITEAFF	TGTGCCAGCAGCGTGATTACTGAAGCTTTCTTT
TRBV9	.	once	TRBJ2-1	CASSVESEQFF	TGTGCCAGCAGCGTAGAGAGTGAGCAGTTCTTC
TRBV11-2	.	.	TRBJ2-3	CASSKQGTSTDTQYF	TGTGCCAGCAGCAAACAGGGAACTAGCACAGATACGCAGTATTTT